The rows below give T cell receptor beta chains drawn from one sample of a study of immune characterization of retroperitoneal liposarcoma. TCRdb used MiXCR to reprocess the PCR reads, holding one entry per CDR3 protein. The sample shows around 13,000 distinct CDR3 sequences, about 50% of them seen only once. Specimen: tumor tissue. These receptors all come from a female donor with retroperitoneal liposarcoma. CDR3s leave out the opening cysteine and the closing phenylalanine or tryptophan.

j_call v_call cdr3_aa
TRBJ1-2 TRBV6-1 ASSEAGTGGNGYT
TRBJ2-1 TRBV12-5 ASGSSGGGHLT
NA TRBV6-6 ASKVEPRSTPETQF
TRBJ2-1 TRBV24-1 ATSDPPSGRGYNEQF
TRBJ2-6 TRBV6-1 ASSEEGYGANVLT
TRBJ2-3 TRBV6-1 ASGGLDADTQY
TRBJ2-5 TRBV7-3 ASSPGTGLVNEQY
TRBJ2-7 TRBV6-1 ASSESGGSSYEQY
TRBJ2-3 TRBV6-2/TRBV6-3 ASSRGQGAVDTQY
TRBJ2-7 TRBV6-8 ASRGTDSYEQY
NA TRBV6-1 ASMRAVEQY
TRBJ1-1 TRBV6-6 ASSYSSTLNTEAF
TRBJ2-3 TRBV10-3 AINTRLADTQY
TRBJ2-1 TRBV7-2 ASSLASYNEQF
NA TRBV6-1 ASWDSVGETQF
NA TRBV6-1 ASSPSWEMGEQF
TRBJ2-5 TRBV6-6 ASSGLGFQETQY
TRBJ1-4 TRBV6-6 ASRGDINEKLF
TRBJ2-1 TRBV6-1 ASSPSAGGNEQF
TRBJ1-6 TRBV6-5 ASSYSSRGSDNSPLH
TRBJ2-1 TRBV12-3/TRBV12-4 AGHRGRGAYEQF
TRBJ2-5 TRBV6-1 ASKRDQETQY
NA TRBV4-1 ASSQGQGPETQY
TRBJ2-1 TRBV27 ASSLDGPGSYNEQF
TRBJ2-5 TRBV28 ASPRQGVGEQY
TRBJ2-1 TRBV11-3 ASSLGLAGLPDNEQF
TRBJ2-5 TRBV7-2 ASSFQETQY